In this sample, the clone carrying this T cell receptor beta chain turned up many times. Primed by a sample-barcoded 5' primer and a J-beta primer mix, a second PCR proceeded for roughly 7 to 11 cycles. TCRdb reprocessed the 5' RACE reads via MiXCR and lists one record per CDR3 protein. The sample carries about 930,000 distinct CDR3 sequences, 25% to 35% recorded once. The data were obtained in a study of blood T cells in healthy people across ages. This CDR3 has 15 residues. CDR1 is SQVTM and CDR2 is ANQGSEA in the germline V gene. The trim removed 5 bases at V and 4 bases at J, leaving 6 bases unmatched. The same data also contributed to another study, on T cells of mothers and their children. Per that paper: Similar thymic selection effects on TCR recombination output appear in pairs, both related and unrelated.

The rearrangement links TRBV29-1 to TRBJ2-1, with TRBD2 matching over 12 bases. This TCR came from a woman between 35 and 50 years old in good health. Input material: blood. CDR3: CSVQRTSGVYNEQFF. In nucleotides, the CDR3 is TGCAGCGTTCAAAGGACTAGCGGGGTATACAATGAGCAGTTCTTC.